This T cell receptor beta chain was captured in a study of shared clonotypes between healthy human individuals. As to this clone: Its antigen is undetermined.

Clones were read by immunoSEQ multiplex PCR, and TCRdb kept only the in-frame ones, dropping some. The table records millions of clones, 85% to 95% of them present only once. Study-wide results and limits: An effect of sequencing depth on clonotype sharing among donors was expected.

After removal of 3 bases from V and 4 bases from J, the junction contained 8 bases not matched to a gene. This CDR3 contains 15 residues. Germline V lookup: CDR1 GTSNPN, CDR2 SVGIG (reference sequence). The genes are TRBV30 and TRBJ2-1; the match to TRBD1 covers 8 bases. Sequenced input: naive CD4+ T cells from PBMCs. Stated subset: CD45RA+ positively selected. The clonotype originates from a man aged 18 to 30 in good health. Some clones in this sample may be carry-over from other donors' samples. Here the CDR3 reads CAWRVPDREYNEQFF. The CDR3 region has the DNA TGTGCCTGGAGAGTACCGGACAGGGAATACAATGAGCAGTTCTTC. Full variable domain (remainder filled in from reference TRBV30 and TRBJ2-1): SQTIHQWPATLVQPVGSPLSLECTVEGTSNPNLYWYRQAAGRGLQLLFYSVGIGQISSEVPQNLSASRPQDRQFILSSKKLLLSDSGFYLCAWRVPDREYNEQFFGPGTRLTVL.